This T cell receptor beta chain was retrieved from a study of PD-L1 blockade in urothelial cancer. Study observations and caveats: TCR clonality was measured in pretreatment peripheral blood. Clonality below the median predicted better survival.

V was cut by 6 bases and J by 4 bases, with 25 bases left in between. The CDR3 totals 18 residues. CDR1 is LNHNV, CDR2 YYDKDF, per germline (reference sequence). Data came from immunoSEQ multiplex PCR; TCRdb stores just in-frame clones and leaves some out. The table has around 41,000 clones, around 90% seen once. On this clone itself: Its cognate antigen is unknown.

The sequencing here drew on PBMCs, taken around atezolizumab (anti-PD-L1) treatment. This chain connects TRBV15 to TRBJ1-5; tentative D call: TRBD1 (5 bases). This TCR derives from an older woman with urothelial cancer. DNA for the CDR3: TGTGCCACCAGGCCTTATGGAACAGGATCCGGAGGGAATCAGCCCCAGCATTTT. It encodes CATRPYGTGSGGNQPQHF.